The sequence of this TCR beta chain was determined in a study of blood T cell repertoires in COVID-19. Study-wide background: In each case, the material was cDNA or gDNA derived from T cells, B-cell-depleted T cells, or PBMCs.

Some clones are missing from TCRdb's copy, which holds only in-frame ones; the method was immunoSEQ multiplex PCR. The sample holds around 290,000 clones, around 90% seen once. Self-reported history from a screening survey and questionnaire set each donor's cohort. Germline values: CDR1 MGHDK, CDR2 SYGVNS. The CDR3 sequence is 13 residues long. V was clipped by 4 bases and J by 6 bases; unmatched bases: 6. The chain is built from TRBV25-1 and TRBJ2-7, with TRBD2 matching 7 bases. The receptor was derived from a woman aged 30 to 39 who had recovered from COVID-19. The specimen was PBMCs or T cells enriched from blood (not recorded which). CDR3 loop: CASSGKLASEQYF. The CDR3, as DNA: TGTGCCAGCAGTGGCAAACTAGCGTCCGAGCAGTACTTC.